This T cell receptor beta chain was sequenced for a study of T cells expressing NK-cell markers. TCRdb re-called the 5' RACE reads; one entry per CDR3 protein, DNA not given. Listed are about 460,000 distinct CDR3 sequences; more than 1.4% falls within the top ten. The CDR3 runs 11 residues. Germline V gene sequence: CDR1 LGHDT, CDR2 YNNKEL (reference sequence). This clonotype originated in a woman in her forties or fifties in good health. Sequencing input: blood T cells: a sorted CD56 or NKG2C T cell subset, CD4+ or CD8+ T cells, or bulk PBMC T cells (not recorded which). This chain uses TRBV3-1 with TRBJ2-7. Here the CDR3 reads CASSQGVGQYF.